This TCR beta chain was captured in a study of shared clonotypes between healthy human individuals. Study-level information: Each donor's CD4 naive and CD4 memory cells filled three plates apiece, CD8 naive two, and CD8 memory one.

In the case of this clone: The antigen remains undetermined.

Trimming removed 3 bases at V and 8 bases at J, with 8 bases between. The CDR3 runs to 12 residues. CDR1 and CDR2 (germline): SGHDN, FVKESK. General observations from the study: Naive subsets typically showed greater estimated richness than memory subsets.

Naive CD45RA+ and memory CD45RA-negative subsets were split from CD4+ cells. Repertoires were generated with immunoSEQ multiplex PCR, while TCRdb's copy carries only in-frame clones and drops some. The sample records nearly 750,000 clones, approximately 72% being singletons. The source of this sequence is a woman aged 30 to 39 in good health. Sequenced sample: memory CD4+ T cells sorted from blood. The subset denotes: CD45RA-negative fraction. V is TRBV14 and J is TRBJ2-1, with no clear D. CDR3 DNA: TGTGCCAGCAGCCAGGGGAACGATGAGCAGTTCTTC. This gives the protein CASSQGNDEQFF.